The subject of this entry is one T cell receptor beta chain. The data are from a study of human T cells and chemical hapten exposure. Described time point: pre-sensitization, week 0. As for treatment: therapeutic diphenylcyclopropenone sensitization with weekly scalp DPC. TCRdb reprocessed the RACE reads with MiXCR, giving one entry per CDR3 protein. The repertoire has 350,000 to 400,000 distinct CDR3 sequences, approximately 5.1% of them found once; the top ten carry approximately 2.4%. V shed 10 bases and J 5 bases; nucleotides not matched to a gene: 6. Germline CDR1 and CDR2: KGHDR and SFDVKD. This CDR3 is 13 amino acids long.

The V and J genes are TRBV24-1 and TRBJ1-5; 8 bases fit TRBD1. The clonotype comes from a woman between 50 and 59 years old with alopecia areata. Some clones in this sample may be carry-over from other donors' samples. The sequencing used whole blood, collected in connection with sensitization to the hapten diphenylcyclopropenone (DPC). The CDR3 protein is CATQGAMDQPQHF. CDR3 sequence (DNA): TGTGCCACTCAGGGGGCGATGGATCAGCCCCAGCATTTT.